The clone carrying this T cell receptor beta chain has a handful of counts. CDR1 is SGHRS, CDR2 YFSETQ, per germline. The CDR3 is 15 amino acids. The V gene end was trimmed by 7 bases and the J gene end by 9 bases; junction bases not matched to a gene: 13. Unique molecular identifiers tagged the TCRbeta library. TCRdb re-analysed the PCR reads in MiXCR, keeping a single row per CDR3 protein. The sample holds about 580,000 distinct CDR3 sequences; over 25% are singletons and the top ten take around 36%. This record belongs to a study of T-cell reconstitution after alpha-beta-depleted transplantation in children.

Here the sequenced sample was PBMCs, taken before TCRalphabeta/CD19-depleted stem cell transplant. This receptor was obtained from a boy in the first two years of life with Wiskott-Aldrich syndrome, due to receive a stem cell transplant. The chain is built from TRBV5-1 and TRBJ2-1, with 10 bases identical to TRBD2. The CDR3 nucleotides read TGCGCCAGCTTGGTCCCTAGCGGGAGTTTGAGTGAGCAGTTCTTC. It encodes CASLVPSGSLSEQFF.